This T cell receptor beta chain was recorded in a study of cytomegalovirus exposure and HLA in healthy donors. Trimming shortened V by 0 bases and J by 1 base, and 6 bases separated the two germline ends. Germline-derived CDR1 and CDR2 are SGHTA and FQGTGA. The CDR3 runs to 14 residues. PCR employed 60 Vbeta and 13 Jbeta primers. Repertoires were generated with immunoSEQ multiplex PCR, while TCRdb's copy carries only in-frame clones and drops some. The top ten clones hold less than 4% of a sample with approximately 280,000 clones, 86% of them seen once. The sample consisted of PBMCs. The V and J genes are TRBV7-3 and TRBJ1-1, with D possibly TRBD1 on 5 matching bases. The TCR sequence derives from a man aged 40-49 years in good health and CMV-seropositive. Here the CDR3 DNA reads TGTGCCAGCAGCTTAACGGACAAGAACACTGAAGCTTTCTTT. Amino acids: CASSLTDKNTEAFF.